This T cell receptor beta chain came from a study of T-cell memory formation after mild COVID-19. Study context: In these data, TCR clusters were largely donor specific.

TCRalpha and TCRbeta libraries used 5'RACE with constant-segment primers and UMIs. TCRdb reprocessed the 5' RACE reads with MiXCR, giving one entry per CDR3 protein. The data contain some 490,000 distinct CDR3 sequences, around a sixth of them seen just once; the ten biggest clones take up approximately 13%. Study results and limitations: Clones contracting day 15 to 85 were balanced CD4/CD8; later expanders leaned CD4+. Some clones that responded turned up in pre-infection memory, which suggests that cross-reactive memory joined in.

Trimming took off 3 bases at V and 3 bases at J, with 13 bases between the two ends. Germline assignment: CDR1 SGDLS and CDR2 YYNGEE. This CDR3 has 15 residues. This clonotype was picked up a small number of times. Its antigen is not known. The source of this sequence is an adult woman who had mild COVID-19 (a few samples of this study predate the infection). Cell type and time point are not known. The material sequenced was PBMCs or a T cell subset sorted from them (not recorded which). V gene TRBV9 combines with J gene TRBJ2-1; TRBD2 might be the D (5 bases). The chain's CDR3 is CASSETSIFYNEQFF. CDR3 DNA: TGTGCCAGCAGCGAAACTAGTATCTTCTACAATGAGCAGTTCTTC. Variable domain in full (rest from reference TRBV9 and TRBJ2-1): DSGVTQTPKHLITATGQRVTLRCSPRSGDLSVYWYQQSLDQGLQFLIQYYNGEERAKGNILERFSAQQFPDLHSELNLSSLELGDSALYFCASSETSIFYNEQFFGPGTRLTVL.